Detailed here is one T cell receptor (beta chain). Its antigen is not identified. Assay used: immunoSEQ multiplex PCR; TCRdb lists only in-frame clones, some missing. The data hold 85,000 to 100,000 clones, with 90% to 95% observed a single time. The entry originates in a study of graft-versus-host responses after intestinal transplantation. The CDR3 covers 14 residues. Germline CDR1 is MNHEY and CDR2 is SMNVEV (reference sequence). After removal of 10 bases from V and 7 bases from J, the junction contained 9 bases not matched to a gene. Study-wide results and limits: Early HvG declines after transplant were associated with peak circulating GvH clone levels.

The sample was unstimulated CD8+ T cells sorted from spleen or lymph node cells, taken before intestinal transplant. The source of this sequence is a human donor who received an intestinal transplant. The chain has TRBV27 and TRBJ2-7; 14 bases match TRBD2. This chain's CDR3 is CATGTSGGAGEQYF. The CDR3 DNA is TGTGCCACGGGGACTAGCGGGGGTGCGGGGGAGCAGTACTTC.